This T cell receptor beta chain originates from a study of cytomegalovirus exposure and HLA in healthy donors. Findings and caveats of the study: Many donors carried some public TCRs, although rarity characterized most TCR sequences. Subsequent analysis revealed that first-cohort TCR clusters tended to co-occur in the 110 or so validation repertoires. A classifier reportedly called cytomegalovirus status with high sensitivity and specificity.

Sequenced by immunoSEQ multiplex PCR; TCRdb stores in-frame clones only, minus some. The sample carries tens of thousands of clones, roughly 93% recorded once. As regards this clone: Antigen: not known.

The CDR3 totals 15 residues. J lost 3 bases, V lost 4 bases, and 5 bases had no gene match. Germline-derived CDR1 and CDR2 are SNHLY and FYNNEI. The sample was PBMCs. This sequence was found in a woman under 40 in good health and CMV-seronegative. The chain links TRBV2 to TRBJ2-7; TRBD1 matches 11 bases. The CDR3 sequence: CASSAGTGGSYEQYF. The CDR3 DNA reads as TGTGCCAGCAGTGCCGGGACAGGGGGAAGCTACGAGCAGTACTTC.